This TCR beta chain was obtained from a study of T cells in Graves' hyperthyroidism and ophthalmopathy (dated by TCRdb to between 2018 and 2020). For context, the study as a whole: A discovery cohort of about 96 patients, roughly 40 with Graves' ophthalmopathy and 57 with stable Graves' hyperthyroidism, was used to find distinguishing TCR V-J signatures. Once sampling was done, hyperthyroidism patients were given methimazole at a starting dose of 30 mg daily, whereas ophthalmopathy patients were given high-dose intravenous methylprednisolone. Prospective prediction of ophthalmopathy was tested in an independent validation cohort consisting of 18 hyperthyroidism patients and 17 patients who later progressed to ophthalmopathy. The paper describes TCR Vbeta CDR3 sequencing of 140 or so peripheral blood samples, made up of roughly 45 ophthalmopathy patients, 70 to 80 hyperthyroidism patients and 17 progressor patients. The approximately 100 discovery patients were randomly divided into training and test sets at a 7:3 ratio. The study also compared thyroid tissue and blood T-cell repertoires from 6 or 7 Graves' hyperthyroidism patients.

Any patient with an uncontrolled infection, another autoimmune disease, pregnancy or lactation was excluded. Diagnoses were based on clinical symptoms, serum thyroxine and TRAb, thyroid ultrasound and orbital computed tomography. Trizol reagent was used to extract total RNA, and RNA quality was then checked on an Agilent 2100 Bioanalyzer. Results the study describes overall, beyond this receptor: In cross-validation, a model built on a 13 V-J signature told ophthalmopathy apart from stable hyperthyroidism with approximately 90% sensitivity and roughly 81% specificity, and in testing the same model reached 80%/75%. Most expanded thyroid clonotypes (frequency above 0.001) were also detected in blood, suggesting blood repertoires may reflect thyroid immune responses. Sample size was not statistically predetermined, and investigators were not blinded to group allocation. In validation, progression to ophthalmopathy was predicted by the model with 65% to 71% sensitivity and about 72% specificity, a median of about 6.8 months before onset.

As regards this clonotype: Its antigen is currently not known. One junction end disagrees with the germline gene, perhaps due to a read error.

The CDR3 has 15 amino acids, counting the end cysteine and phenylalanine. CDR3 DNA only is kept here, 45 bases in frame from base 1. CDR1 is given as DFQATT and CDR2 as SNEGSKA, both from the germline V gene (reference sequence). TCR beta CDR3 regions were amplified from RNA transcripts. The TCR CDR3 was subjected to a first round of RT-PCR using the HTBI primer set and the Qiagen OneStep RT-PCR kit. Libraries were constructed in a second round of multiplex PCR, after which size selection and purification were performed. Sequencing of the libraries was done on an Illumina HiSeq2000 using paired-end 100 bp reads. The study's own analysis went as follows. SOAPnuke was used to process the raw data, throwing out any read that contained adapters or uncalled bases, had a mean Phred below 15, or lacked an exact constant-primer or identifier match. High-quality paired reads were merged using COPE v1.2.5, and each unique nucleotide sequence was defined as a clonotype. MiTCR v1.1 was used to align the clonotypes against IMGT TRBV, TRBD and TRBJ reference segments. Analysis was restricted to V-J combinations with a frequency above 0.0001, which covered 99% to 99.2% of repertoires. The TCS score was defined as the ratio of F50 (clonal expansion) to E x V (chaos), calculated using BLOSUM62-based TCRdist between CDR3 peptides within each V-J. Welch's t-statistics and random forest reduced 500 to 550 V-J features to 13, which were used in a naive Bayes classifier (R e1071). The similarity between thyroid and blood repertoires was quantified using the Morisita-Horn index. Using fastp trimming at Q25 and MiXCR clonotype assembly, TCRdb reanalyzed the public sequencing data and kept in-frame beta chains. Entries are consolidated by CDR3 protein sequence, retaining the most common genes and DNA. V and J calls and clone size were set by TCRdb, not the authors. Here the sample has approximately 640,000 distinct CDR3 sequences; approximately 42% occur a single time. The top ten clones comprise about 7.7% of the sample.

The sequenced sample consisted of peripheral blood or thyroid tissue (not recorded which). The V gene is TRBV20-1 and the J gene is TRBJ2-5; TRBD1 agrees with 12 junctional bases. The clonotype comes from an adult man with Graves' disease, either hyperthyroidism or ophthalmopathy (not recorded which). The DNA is TGCAGTGCTAGGTTGCCGGGACAGGGGGCCTACGAGCAGCACTTC. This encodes CSARLPGQGAYEQHF.